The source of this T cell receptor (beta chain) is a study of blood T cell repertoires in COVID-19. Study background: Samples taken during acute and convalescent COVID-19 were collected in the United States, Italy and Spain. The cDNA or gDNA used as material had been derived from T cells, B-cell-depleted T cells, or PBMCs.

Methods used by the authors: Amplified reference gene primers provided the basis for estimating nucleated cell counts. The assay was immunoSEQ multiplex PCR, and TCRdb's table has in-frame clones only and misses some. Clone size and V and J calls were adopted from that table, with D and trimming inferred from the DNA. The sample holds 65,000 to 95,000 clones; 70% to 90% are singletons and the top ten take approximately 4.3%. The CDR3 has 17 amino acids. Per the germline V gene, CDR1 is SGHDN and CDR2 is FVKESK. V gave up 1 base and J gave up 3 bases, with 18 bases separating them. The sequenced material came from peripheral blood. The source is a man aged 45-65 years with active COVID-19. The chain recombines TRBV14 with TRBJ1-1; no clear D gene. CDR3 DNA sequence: TGTGCCAGCAGCCAAGTGCTAGGGCGGGGAAGGGACACTGAAGCTTTCTTT. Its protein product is CASSQVLGRGRDTEAFF.